These 11 T cell receptor beta chains came from one sample sequenced in a study of T cell responses to AZD1222 COVID-19 vaccine (dated by TCRdb to the early 2020s). The time point label, read with the paper, signifies: about 28 days (+/-7) after the second vaccine dose. The library was prepared using the immunoSEQ multiplex PCR assay. Held by TCRdb, this immuneACCESS table contains in-frame sequences only and omits some clones. Under half of the omission traces to an unresolved V gene where checked; the cause of the rest is unknown. The sample table contains 150,000 or so clones; only one count was recorded for approximately 90% of them. The top ten constitute 3.8% of the sample. This material consisted of peripheral blood, taken 28 days after the second AZD1222 dose. All receptors come from an adult who received the AZD1222 COVID-19 vaccine.

The rearrangement uses TRBV5-6 and TRBJ2-3, with 7 nucleotides matching TRBD2. CDR1 and CDR2 from the germline V gene are SGHDT and YYEEEE. Losses at the gene ends were 8 bases for V and 4 bases for J; bases not matched to a gene: 13. The CDR3 runs 15 residues. The DNA of the CDR3 is TGTGCCAGTATCTTCTCGGGGGGTCCCGCAGATACGCAGTATTTT. Protein product: CASIFSGGPADTQYF.

This chain joins TRBV9 and TRBJ1-2, with D possibly TRBD1 on 6 matching bases. Germline CDR1 is SGDLS and CDR2 is YYNGEE. The germline V and J ends were trimmed by 4 bases and 4 bases, with 11 bases remaining between them. The CDR3 has 13 amino acids. The CDR3 loop reads CASSQGSSYGYTF. For the CDR3, the DNA is TGTGCCAGCAGCCAGGGGAGCAGCTATGGCTACACCTTC.

This sequence joins TRBV30 and TRBJ2-1; 8 bases align to TRBD2. The V gene's germline CDR1 is GTSNPN and CDR2 SVGIG (reference sequence). The CDR3 has 17 residues. V dropped 0 bases and J dropped 0; count of bases not matched to a gene: 7. As DNA, the CDR3 is TGTGCCTGGAGTGTACGTCCTAGCGGGTTCTCCTACAATGAGCAGTTCTTC. This gives the protein CAWSVRPSGFSYNEQFF.

V gene TRBV6-5 combines with J gene TRBJ1-1; the match to TRBD1 covers 9 bases. Looked up from germline, CDR1 is MNHEY and CDR2 is SVGAGI. This CDR3 has 16 residues. The junction had 10 bases not matched to a gene; V was cut back by 2 bases and J by 6 bases. The CDR3 DNA follows: TGTGCCAGCAGTTACACTTCCGGACAGGGGTGGGCTGAAGCTTTCTTT. This gives the protein CASSYTSGQGWAEAFF.

The chain is built from TRBV29-1 and TRBJ1-2; D uncertain. Germline CDR1 and CDR2: SQVTM and ANQGSEA. Trimming removed 3 bases from V and 7 bases from J, with 15 bases in between. This CDR3 has 13 amino acids. DNA for the CDR3: TGCAGCGTTGACAGGACCCTTACCCTTGGCTACACCTTC. Its protein is CSVDRTLTLGYTF.

The gene calls are TRBV10-3 and TRBJ1-6; D is ambiguous. Germline V lookup: CDR1 ENHRY, CDR2 SYGVKD. This CDR3 is built from 15 residues. With 5 bases removed from V and 6 bases from J, the gap between germline ends came to 14 bases. As DNA, the CDR3 is TGTGCCATCAGTCCGGACCGGGCTCCTAATTCACCCCTCCACTTT. Amino acid sequence: CAISPDRAPNSPLHF.

The chain combines TRBV6-2 or TRBV6-3 with TRBJ2-5, with D unresolved. Germline-derived CDR1 and CDR2 are MNHEY and SVGEGT. CDR3 length: 11 amino acids. V gave up 6 bases and J gave up 5 bases, with 7 bases separating them. The CDR3 DNA is TGTGCCAGCAGCTCCCATGAGACCCAGTACTTC. Residues: CASSSHETQYF.

The chain combines TRBV7-8 with TRBJ1-6; 9 nucleotides align to TRBD1. Germline CDR1 reads SGHVS; CDR2 reads FQNEAQ. Trimming cost V 5 bases and J 9 bases; bases outside gene matches: 2. The CDR3 is 13 amino acids. The CDR3 spells CASSRQGVSPLHF. In DNA form, the CDR3 reads TGTGCCAGCAGCAGACAGGGGGTTTCACCCCTCCACTTT.

The chain links TRBV6-5 to TRBJ2-7, with a possible D match to TRBD2 (5 bases). The ends were cut back, 6 bases at V and 6 bases at J, with 15 bases in the middle. In germline, CDR1 is MNHEY, CDR2 SVGAGI. The CDR3 totals 13 residues. The DNA of the CDR3 is TGTGCCAGCAGCCCCACACATAGCGTCGAGCAGTACTTC. Residues: CASSPTHSVEQYF.

The V call is TRBV29-1, the J call TRBJ2-3; tentatively, D is TRBD2 (5 bases). The CDR3 runs to 13 residues. Germline V gene data show CDR1 as SQVTM and CDR2 as ANQGSEA. V lost 4 bases, J lost 6 bases, and 14 bases lay in between. CDR3 sequence reads: CSVALASGDTQYF. The CDR3 nucleotides are TGCAGCGTTGCCTTAGCGTCGGGGGATACGCAGTATTTT.

This chain links TRBV24-1 with TRBJ1-1; D might be TRBD1 (6 bases). In germline, CDR1 is KGHDR, CDR2 SFDVKD. The CDR3 has 11 residues. V lost 7 bases to trimming and J lost 7 bases, with 9 bases between them. The CDR3 here is CATSSDSEAFF. DNA of the CDR3: TGTGCCACCAGCTCGGACAGTGAAGCTTTCTTT.